This note documents a single T cell receptor beta chain sequence. This clone was counted a single time. Its antigen is still unknown. Base qualities are not recorded, but no much larger clone differs from it by a single base. This specimen belongs to a study of T cell changes during pregnancy in multiple sclerosis (dated by TCRdb to between 2019 and 2020). Background on the whole study: Changes in the T cell repertoire over the course of pregnancy were examined in this study in women with multiple sclerosis.

Counted from cysteine to phenylalanine, this CDR3 has 13 amino acids. Of all the DNA, just the CDR3 is kept, 39 bases in frame from base 1. V is cut back by 5 bases and J by 8 bases, with 8 bases in the junction unmatched. CDR1 and CDR2, per the germline V gene (reference sequence), are SEHNR and FQNEAQ. Library preparation used the immunoSEQ multiplex PCR assay. TCRdb carries this immuneACCESS record with in-frame sequences only. Its versions omit some clonotypes, under half of them owing to an unresolved V gene in the studies checked, with the rest unexplained. The sample table shows about 30,000 clones, and just over 90% are seen once. Almost 4.5% of the sample is held by the ten biggest clonotypes.

The rearranged chain carries TRBV7-9 and TRBJ1-2, with 7 central nucleotides matching TRBD1. The material was peripheral blood, obtained in the second trimester of pregnancy. This TCR derives from a female donor in good health, enrolled as a control in a pregnancy study. DNA sequence: TGTGCCAGCAGCCCAGCGAGGGGGCGGGGCTACACCTTC. Translated, it gives CASSPARGRGYTF.